In its sample, the clone carrying this T cell receptor (beta chain) was seen a few times. Germline CDR1 SGHNT, CDR2 YYREEE (reference sequence). V lost 2 bases and J 2 bases, leaving 10 bases between the germline ends. The CDR3 is 14 amino acids. TCR beta chains were sequenced at survey level with immunoSEQ. Sequencing used immunoSEQ multiplex PCR; TCRdb keeps in-frame clones, though not all of them. Found here are 55,000 to 70,000 clones, 93% of them singletons; the top ten hold roughly 4.5%. J is TRBJ1-2 and V is TRBV5-4; TRBD1 is a possible D gene (5 bases). The source is a man aged 35-49 years with rheumatoid arthritis. Sequencing input: PBMCs. In DNA, the CDR3 is TGTGCCAGCAGCTTCGGGACGGGAAACTATGGCTACACCTTC. Encoded protein: CASSFGTGNYGYTF. Supplemented by reference TRBV5-4 and TRBJ1-2, the full variable domain reads ETGVTQSPTHLIKTRGQQVTLRCSSQSGHNTVSWYQQALGQGPQFIFQYYREEENGRGNFPPRFSGLQFPNYSSELNVNALELDDSALYLCASSFGTGNYGYTFGSGTRLTVV.